This T cell receptor beta chain was captured by sequencing in a study of shared clonotypes between healthy human individuals. General observations from the study: Among non-shared clonotypes, generation probabilities were lower than among those shared by all four donors.

Turning to this clone: Its cognate antigen is unknown. This may stem from a read error, because a much larger clone lies one nucleotide away. This same CDR3 is encoded by further DNA sequences in the sample.

Every donor, a Caucasian adult, lived in Nashville, Tennessee. This CDR3 comprises 11 residues. V gave up 6 bases and J gave up 0 bases, with 3 bases separating them. From germline, CDR1 is MNHEY and CDR2 SVGAGI. The test was conducted at deep level. Assay used: immunoSEQ multiplex PCR; TCRdb lists only in-frame clones, some missing. This table has 2,500,000 or so clones, roughly nine tenths appearing once. The TCR was taken from a man aged 18 to 35 in good health. The chain is built from TRBV6-5 and TRBJ2-7, with D hard to call. Source material: naive CD4+ T cells sorted from blood. Subset meaning: CD45RA+ positively selected. CDR3 protein: CASSDSYEQYF. The CDR3 nucleotides read TGTGCCAGCAGCGACTCCTACGAGCAGTACTTC.